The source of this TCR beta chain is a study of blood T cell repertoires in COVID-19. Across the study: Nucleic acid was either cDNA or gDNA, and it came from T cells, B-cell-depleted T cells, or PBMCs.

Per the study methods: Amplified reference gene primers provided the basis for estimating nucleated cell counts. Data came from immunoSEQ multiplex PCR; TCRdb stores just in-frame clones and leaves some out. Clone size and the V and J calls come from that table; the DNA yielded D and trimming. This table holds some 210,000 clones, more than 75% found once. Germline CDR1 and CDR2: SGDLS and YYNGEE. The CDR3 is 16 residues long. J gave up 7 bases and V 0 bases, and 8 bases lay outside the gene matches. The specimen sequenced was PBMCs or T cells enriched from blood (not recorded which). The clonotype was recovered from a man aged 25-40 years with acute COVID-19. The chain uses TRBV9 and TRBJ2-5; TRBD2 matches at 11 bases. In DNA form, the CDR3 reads TGTGCCAGCAGCGTAGAGGCTAGCGGGGGGCGGTCGACCCAGTACTTC. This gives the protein CASSVEASGGRSTQYF.